The 9 T cell receptor beta chains listed next were all sequenced from one sample in a study of monozygotic twins with inflammatory bowel disease. TCRdb re-called the 5' RACE reads, yielding one record per CDR3 amino acid sequence without DNA. This sample's clone table lists about 160,000 distinct CDR3 sequences. The sample comprised blood. The receptors derive from a human donor with ulcerative colitis or Crohn's disease, or a healthy co-twin of an affected twin (not recorded which).

The chain has TRBV29-1 and TRBJ2-3; lacking DNA, the TRBD1 call made by TCRdb goes unchecked. Germline loops: CDR1 SQVTM, CDR2 ANQGSEA. There are 14 residues in the CDR3. The CDR3 here is CSVRGQGTADTQYF.

The V gene is TRBV7-9, the J gene TRBJ1-4; lacking DNA, the TRBD1 call made by TCRdb goes unchecked. The CDR3 totals 15 residues. In germline, CDR1 is SEHNR, CDR2 FQNEAQ (reference sequence). The CDR3 loop is CASSLDRATNEKLFF.

The chain uses TRBV7-8 and TRBJ2-1; as DNA is missing, the TRBD2 call by TCRdb cannot be tested. Germline lookup yields CDR1 SGHVS and CDR2 FQNEAQ. The CDR3 runs 14 residues. CDR3 sequence reads: CASRGGSVGNEQFF.

This chain joins TRBV5-4 and TRBJ2-7; TCRdb indicates TRBD2, and absent DNA this call remains unverified. The CDR3 runs 15 residues. Germline assignment: CDR1 SGHNT and CDR2 YYREEE (reference sequence). The CDR3 loop reads CASRPSGTNPYEQYF.

This chain links TRBV9 with TRBJ2-7. Germline assignment: CDR1 SGDLS and CDR2 YYNGEE. This CDR3 comprises 13 residues. The CDR3 region is CASSVEDGYEQYF.

J is TRBJ2-1 and V is TRBV20-1; the TCRdb call, TRBD2, lacks DNA for checking. This CDR3 is built from 15 residues. Germline CDR1 is DFQATT and CDR2 is SNEGSKA (reference sequence). CDR3 in amino acids: CSAVRGLALYNEQFF.

The V gene is TRBV5-4, the J gene TRBJ2-2; lacking DNA, the TRBD2 call made by TCRdb goes unchecked. Germline CDR1 SGHNT, CDR2 YYREEE (reference sequence). The CDR3 loop spans 15 amino acids. The CDR3 sequence is CASSLRTPNTGELFF.

CDR3 amino acids: CASSSPPDRGGTDTQYF. This chain joins TRBV4-1 and TRBJ2-3; the TCRdb D gene call, TRBD1, has no DNA to confirm it. The CDR3 covers 17 residues. CDR1 is MGHRA, CDR2 YSYEKL, per germline.

The rearrangement uses TRBV3-1 and TRBJ2-1; TCRdb gives TRBD1 as the D gene, but with no DNA this cannot be confirmed. The CDR3 has 12 amino acids. The germline CDR1 and CDR2 sequences are LGHDT and YNNKEL (reference sequence). This CDR3 reads CASSQEGTQQFF.